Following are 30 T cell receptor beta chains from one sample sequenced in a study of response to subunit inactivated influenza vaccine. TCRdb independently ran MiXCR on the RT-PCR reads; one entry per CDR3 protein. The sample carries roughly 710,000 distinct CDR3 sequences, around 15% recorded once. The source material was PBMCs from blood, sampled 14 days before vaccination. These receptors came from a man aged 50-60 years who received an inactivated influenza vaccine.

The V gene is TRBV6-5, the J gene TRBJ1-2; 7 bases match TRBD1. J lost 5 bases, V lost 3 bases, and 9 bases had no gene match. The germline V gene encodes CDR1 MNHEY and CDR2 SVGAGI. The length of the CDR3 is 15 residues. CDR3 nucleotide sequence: TGTGCCAGCAGTTATCATCCAGGGGGAAAGTATGGCTACACCTTC. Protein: CASSYHPGGKYGYTF.

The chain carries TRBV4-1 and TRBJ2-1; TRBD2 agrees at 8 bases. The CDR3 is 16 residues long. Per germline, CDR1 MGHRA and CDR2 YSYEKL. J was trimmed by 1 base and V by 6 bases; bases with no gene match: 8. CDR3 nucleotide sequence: TGCGCCAGCAGACAGACTATAGCGGGATCCTACAATGAGCAGTTCTTC. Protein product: CASRQTIAGSYNEQFF.

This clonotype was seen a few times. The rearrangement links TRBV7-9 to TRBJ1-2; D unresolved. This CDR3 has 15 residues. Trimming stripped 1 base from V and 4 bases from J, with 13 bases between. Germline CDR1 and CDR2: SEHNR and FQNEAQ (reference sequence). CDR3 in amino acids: CASSLEAPLSYGYTF. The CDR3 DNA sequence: TGTGCCAGCAGCTTAGAGGCCCCACTCTCCTATGGCTACACCTTC. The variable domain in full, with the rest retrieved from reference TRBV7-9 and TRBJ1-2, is DTGVSQNPRHKITKRGQNVTFRCDPISEHNRLYWYRQTLGQGPEFLTYFQNEAQLEKSRLLSDRFSAERPKGSFSTLEIQRTEQGDSAMYLCASSLEAPLSYGYTFGSGTRLTVV.

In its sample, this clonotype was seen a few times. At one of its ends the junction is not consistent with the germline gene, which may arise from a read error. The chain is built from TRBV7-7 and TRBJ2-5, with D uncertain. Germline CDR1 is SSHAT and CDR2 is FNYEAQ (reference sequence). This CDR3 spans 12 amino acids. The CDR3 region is CASSQNKETQYF. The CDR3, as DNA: TGTGCTAGCAGCCAGAACAAAGAGACCCAGTACTTC.

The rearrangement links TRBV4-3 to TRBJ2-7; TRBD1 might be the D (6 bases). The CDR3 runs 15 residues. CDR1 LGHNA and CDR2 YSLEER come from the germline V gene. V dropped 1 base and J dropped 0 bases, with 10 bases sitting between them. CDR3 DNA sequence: TGCGCCAGCAGCCAAGTTTGGACAGCCTCCTACGAGCAGTACTTC. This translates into CASSQVWTASYEQYF.

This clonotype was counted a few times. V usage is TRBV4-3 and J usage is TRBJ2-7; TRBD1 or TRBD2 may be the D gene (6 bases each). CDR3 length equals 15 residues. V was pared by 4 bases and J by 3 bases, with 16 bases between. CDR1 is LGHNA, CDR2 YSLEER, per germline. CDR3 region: CASSPDYYRVYEQYF. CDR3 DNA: TGCGCCAGCAGCCCGGACTATTACAGGGTCTACGAGCAGTACTTC.

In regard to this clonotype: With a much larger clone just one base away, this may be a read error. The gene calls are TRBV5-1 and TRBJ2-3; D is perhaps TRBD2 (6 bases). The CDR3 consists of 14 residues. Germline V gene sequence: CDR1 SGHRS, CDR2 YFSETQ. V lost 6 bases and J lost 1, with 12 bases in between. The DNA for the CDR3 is TGCGCCAGCACCCTAGCGCGGGGCACAGATACGCAGTATTTT. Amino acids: CASTLARGTDTQYF.

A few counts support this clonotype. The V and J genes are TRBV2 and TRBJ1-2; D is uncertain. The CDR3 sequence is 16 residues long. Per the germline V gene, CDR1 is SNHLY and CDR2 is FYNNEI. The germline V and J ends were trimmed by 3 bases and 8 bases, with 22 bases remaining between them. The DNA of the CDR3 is TGTGCCAGCAGTGATCTGGGAGAAGTCCCTGAACACGGCTACACCTTC. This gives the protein CASSDLGEVPEHGYTF.

The CDR3 loop reads CASSQGLAGNTDTQYF. DNA for the CDR3: TGCGCCAGCAGCCAGGGGCTAGCGGGAAACACAGATACGCAGTATTTT. The rearrangement joins TRBV4-3 to TRBJ2-3; 9 bases agree with TRBD2. V lost 3 bases and J lost 2; bases outside the gene matches: 6. The CDR3 is 16 residues long. Per the germline V gene, CDR1 is LGHNA and CDR2 is YSLEER.

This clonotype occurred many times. The CDR3 spells CASRTGTGIRETQYF. CDR3 coding DNA: TGTGCCAGCAGAACCGGGACAGGTATTCGGGAGACCCAGTACTTC. V gene TRBV12-3 or TRBV12-4 combines with J gene TRBJ2-5; the match to TRBD1 covers 8 bases. The trim removed 6 bases at V and 5 bases at J, leaving 11 bases unmatched. The CDR3 sequence is 15 residues long.

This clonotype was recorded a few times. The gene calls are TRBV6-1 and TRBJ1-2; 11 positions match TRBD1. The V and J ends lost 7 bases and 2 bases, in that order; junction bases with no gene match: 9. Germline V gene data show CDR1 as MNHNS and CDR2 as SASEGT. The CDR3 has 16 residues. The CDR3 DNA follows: TGTGCCAGCAATAAGAGGGGGGACAGGGGGAACTATGGCTACACCTTC. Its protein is CASNKRGDRGNYGYTF.

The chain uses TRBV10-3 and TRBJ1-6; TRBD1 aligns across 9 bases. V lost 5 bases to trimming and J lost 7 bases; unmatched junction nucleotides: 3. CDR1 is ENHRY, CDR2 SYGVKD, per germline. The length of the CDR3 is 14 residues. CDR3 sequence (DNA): TGTGCCATCAGTTTGACAGGGGGAAATTCACCCCTCCACTTT. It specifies CAISLTGGNSPLHF.

The CDR3 region has the DNA TGTGCCAGCAGCCTAGTTAAGGGAAGGGAAAACATTCAGTACTTC. Residues: CASSLVKGRENIQYF. The rearrangement links TRBV11-2 to TRBJ2-4; D unresolved. Germline V gene lookup returns CDR1 SGHAT and CDR2 FQNNGV. With 5 bases removed from V and 5 bases from J, the gap between germline ends came to 16 bases. This CDR3 spans 15 amino acids.

The CDR3 bases are TGCGCCAGCAGCCAAGATATGGGTAGGGACGAGCAGTACTTC. Translation gives CASSQDMGRDEQYF. The chain couples TRBV4-3 to TRBJ2-7; D is unclear. Trimming took off 0 bases at V and 5 bases at J, with 11 bases between the two ends. CDR1 and CDR2 from the germline V gene are LGHNA and YSLEER. The CDR3 extends over 14 amino acids.

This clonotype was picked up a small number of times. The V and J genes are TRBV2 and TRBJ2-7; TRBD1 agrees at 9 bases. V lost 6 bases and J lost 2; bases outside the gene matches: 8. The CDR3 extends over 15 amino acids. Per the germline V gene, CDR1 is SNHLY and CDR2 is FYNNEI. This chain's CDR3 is CASSVGQGSPYEQYF. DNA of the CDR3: TGTGCCAGCAGCGTGGGACAGGGCTCTCCCTACGAGCAGTACTTC.

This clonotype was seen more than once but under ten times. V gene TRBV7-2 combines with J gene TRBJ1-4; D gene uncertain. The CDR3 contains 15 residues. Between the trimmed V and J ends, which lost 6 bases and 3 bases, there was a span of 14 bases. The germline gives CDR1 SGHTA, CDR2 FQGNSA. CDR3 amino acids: CASSSLEGPNEKLFF. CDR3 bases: TGTGCCAGCAGTTCGCTTGAGGGCCCTAATGAAAAACTGTTTTTT.

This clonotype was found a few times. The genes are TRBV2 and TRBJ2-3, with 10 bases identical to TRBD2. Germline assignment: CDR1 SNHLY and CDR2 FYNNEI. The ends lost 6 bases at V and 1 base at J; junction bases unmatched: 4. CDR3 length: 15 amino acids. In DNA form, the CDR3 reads TGTGCCAGCAGGGGGCTAGCGGGGGGCACAGATACGCAGTATTTT. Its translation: CASRGLAGGTDTQYF.

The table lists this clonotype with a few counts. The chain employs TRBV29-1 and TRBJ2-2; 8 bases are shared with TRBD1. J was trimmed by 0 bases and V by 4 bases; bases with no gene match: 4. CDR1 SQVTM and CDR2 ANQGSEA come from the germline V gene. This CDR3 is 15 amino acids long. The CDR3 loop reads CSVGTGPSNTGELFF. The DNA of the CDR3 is TGCAGCGTTGGGACAGGGCCGTCGAACACCGGGGAGCTGTTTTTT.

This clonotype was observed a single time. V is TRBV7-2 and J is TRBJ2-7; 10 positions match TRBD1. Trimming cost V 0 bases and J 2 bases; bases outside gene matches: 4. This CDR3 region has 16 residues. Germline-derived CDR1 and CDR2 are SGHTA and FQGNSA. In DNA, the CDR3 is TGTGCCAGCAGCTTAGCGTCCGGGACAGGGGCCTACGAGCAGTACTTC. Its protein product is CASSLASGTGAYEQYF.

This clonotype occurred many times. The CDR3 coding sequence is TGTGCCAGCAGTTACGAAACTGGACAGGGCGGGAATCAGCCCCAGCATTTT. This sequence encodes CASSYETGQGGNQPQHF. The chain carries TRBV6-2 or TRBV6-3 and TRBJ1-5, with 8 positions matching TRBD1. Germline V gene lookup returns CDR1 MNHEY and CDR2 SVGEGT. The CDR3 loop spans 17 amino acids. The V segment lost 2 bases and the J segment 4 bases; nucleotides outside the gene matches: 10.

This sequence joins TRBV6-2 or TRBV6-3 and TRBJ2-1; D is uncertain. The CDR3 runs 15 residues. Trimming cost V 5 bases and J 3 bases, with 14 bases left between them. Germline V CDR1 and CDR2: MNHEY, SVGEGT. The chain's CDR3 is CASSKSPGGYNEQFF. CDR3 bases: TGTGCCAGCAGTAAGTCCCCGGGCGGCTACAATGAGCAGTTCTTC.

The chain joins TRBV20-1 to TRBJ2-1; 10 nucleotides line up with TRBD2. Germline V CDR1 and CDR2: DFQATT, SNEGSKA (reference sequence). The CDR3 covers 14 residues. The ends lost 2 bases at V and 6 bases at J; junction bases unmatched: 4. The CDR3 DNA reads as TGCAGTGCTAGAATGGCTAGCGGGAGCAATGAGCAGTTCTTC. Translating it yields CSARMASGSNEQFF.

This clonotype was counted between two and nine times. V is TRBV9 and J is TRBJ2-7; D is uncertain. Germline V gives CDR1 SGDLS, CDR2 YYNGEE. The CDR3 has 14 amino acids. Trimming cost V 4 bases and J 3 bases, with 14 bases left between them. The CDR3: CASSPQGGVYEQYF. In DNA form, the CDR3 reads TGTGCCAGCAGCCCTCAAGGTGGCGTCTACGAGCAGTACTTC.

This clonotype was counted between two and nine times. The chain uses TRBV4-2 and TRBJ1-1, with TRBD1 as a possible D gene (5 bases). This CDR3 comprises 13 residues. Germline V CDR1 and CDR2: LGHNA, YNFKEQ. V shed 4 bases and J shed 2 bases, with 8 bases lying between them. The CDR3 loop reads CASSRDPNTEAFF. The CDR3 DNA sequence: TGTGCCAGCAGCCGGGACCCAAACACTGAAGCTTTCTTT.

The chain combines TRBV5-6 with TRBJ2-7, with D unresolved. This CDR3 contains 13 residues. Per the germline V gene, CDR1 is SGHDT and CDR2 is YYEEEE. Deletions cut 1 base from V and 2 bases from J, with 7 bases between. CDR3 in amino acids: CASSLSPTYEQYF. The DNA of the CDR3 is TGTGCCAGCAGCTTGAGTCCTACCTACGAGCAGTACTTC. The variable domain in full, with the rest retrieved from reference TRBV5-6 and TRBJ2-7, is DAGVTQSPTHLIKTRGQQVTLRCSPKSGHDTVSWYQQALGQGPQFIFQYYEEEERQRGNFPDRFSGHQFPNYSSELNVNALLLGDSALYLCASSLSPTYEQYFGPGTRLTVT.

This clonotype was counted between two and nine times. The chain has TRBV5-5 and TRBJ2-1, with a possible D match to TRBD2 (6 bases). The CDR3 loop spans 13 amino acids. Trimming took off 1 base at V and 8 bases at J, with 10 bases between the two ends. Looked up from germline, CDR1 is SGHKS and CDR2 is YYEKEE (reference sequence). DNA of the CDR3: TGTGCCAGCAGCTTGTTGGGGGACTATGAGCAGTTCTTC. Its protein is CASSLLGDYEQFF.

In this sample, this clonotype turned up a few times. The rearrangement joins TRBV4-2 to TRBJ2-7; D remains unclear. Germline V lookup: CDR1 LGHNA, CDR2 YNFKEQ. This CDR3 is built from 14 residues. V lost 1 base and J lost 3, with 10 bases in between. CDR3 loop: CASSQVSTLYEQYF. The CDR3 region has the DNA TGTGCCAGCAGCCAAGTATCAACTCTCTACGAGCAGTACTTC.

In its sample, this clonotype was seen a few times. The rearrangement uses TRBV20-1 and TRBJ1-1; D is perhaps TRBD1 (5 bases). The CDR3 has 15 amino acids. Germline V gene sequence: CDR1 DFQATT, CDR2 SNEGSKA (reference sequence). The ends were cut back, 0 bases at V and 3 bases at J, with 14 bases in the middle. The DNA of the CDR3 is TGCAGTGCTAGAGATCCTGGGGGGTCGGACACTGAAGCTTTCTTT. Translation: CSARDPGGSDTEAFF.

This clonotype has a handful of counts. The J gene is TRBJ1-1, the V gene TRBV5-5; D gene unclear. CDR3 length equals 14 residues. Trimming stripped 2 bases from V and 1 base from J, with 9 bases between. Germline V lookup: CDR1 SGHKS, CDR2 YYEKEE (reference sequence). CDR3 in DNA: TGTGCCAGCAGCTTCTGGAACCCGAACACTGAAGCTTTCTTT. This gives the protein CASSFWNPNTEAFF. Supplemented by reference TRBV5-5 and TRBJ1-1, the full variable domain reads DAGVTQSPTHLIKTRGQQVTLRCSPISGHKSVSWYQQVLGQGPQFIFQYYEKEERGRGNFPDRFSARQFPNYSSELNVNALLLGDSALYLCASSFWNPNTEAFFGQGTRLTVV.

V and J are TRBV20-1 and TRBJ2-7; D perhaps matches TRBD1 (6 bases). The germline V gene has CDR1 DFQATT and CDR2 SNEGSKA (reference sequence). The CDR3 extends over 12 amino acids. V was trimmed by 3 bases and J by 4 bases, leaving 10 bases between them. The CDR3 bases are TGCAGTGCTAGGGACAGCGGTTACGAGCAGTACTTC. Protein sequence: CSARDSGYEQYF.